The source of this TCR beta chain is a study of T-cell reconstitution after alpha-beta-depleted transplantation in children. A TCRbeta library incorporating unique molecular identifiers was prepared. From the PCR reads, TCRdb called clonotypes with MiXCR, one entry per CDR3 protein. This sample has roughly 100,000 distinct CDR3 sequences, with 8% to 9% found just once. This clonotype was found many times. CDR3 length equals 15 residues. Per germline, CDR1 DFQATT and CDR2 SNEGSKA (reference sequence). V was shortened by 0 bases and J by 4 bases, with 10 bases between the two germline ends. The TCR originated in a human donor who donated a stem cell graft to a child with congenital amegakaryocytic thrombocytopenia. This sequence joins TRBV20-1 and TRBJ1-6; maybe TRBD1 (6 bases). The sample consisted of PBMCs from the stem cell graft donor, taken from the stem cell graft. The CDR3 bases are TGCAGTGCTAGAGATCCCGGACAGTATAATTCACCCCTCCACTTT. Translating it yields CSARDPGQYNSPLHF.